This entry lists 18 T cell receptor beta chains sequenced from one sample in a study of blood T cell repertoires in COVID-19 (dated by TCRdb to the early 2020s). The library was prepared using the immunoSEQ multiplex PCR assay. Entries here come from immuneACCESS through TCRdb and include only in-frame sequences with V and J called. Some clones fail to appear in such tables; in the studies checked, an unresolved V gene covers under half of the shortfall, and the cause of the remainder is unknown. The sample yields about 200,000 clones; around 85% were counted once. Roughly 3.5% of the sample is taken by the ten largest. The sample comprised peripheral blood. Receptors were obtained from a man aged 60 to 69 with acute or convalescent COVID-19.

This chain joins TRBV7-3 and TRBJ2-1; a weak D match, TRBD1 (5 bases). Trimming cost V 4 bases and J 3 bases, with 13 bases left between them. The CDR3 spans 15 residues. Germline CDR1 and CDR2: SGHTA and FQGTGA. This chain's CDR3 is CASSSQGKGYNEQFF. CDR3 bases: TGTGCCAGCAGCTCCCAGGGTAAGGGCTACAATGAGCAGTTCTTC.

The V gene is TRBV9, the J gene TRBJ2-7; D is possibly TRBD2 (6 bases). The V gene lost 2 bases and the J gene lost 5 bases, with 17 bases spanning the gap. Looked up from germline, CDR1 is SGDLS and CDR2 is YYNGEE. The CDR3 contains 15 residues. CDR3 in amino acids: CASSVGPGVEDEQYF. CDR3 bases: TGTGCCAGCAGCGTGGGGCCGGGGGTAGAGGACGAGCAGTACTTC.

The chain couples TRBV4-2 to TRBJ2-5; 11 positions agree with TRBD2. The germline V gene encodes CDR1 LGHNA and CDR2 YNFKEQ. CDR3 length equals 15 residues. J was trimmed by 5 bases and V by 4 bases; bases with no gene match: 6. The chain's CDR3 is CASSRGTSGGETQYF. CDR3 sequence (DNA): TGTGCCAGCAGCCGAGGGACTAGCGGAGGCGAGACCCAGTACTTC.

The chain carries TRBV4-3 and TRBJ2-7, with D tentatively TRBD2 (5 bases). The CDR3 loop spans 13 amino acids. V was clipped by 0 bases and J by 3 bases, with 6 bases between them. From germline, CDR1 is LGHNA and CDR2 YSLEER. This chain's CDR3 is CASSQEEGYEQYF. CDR3 coding DNA: TGCGCCAGCAGCCAAGAAGAGGGCTACGAGCAGTACTTC.

This clone appeared a few times. V usage is TRBV5-1 and J usage is TRBJ2-1; TRBD1 matches 10 bases. This CDR3 is 15 amino acids long. Germline loops: CDR1 SGHRS, CDR2 YFSETQ. With 4 bases clipped from V and 4 bases from J, the junction kept 5 bases outside the gene matches. DNA for the CDR3: TGCGCCAGCAGCCCAGGGACAGGGGATTACAATGAGCAGTTCTTC. Its protein product is CASSPGTGDYNEQFF.

The chain employs TRBV5-1 and TRBJ2-7; TRBD1 is a possible D gene (6 bases). Germline V lookup: CDR1 SGHRS, CDR2 YFSETQ. Trimming stripped 4 bases from V and 4 bases from J, with 12 bases between. This CDR3 region has 13 residues. CDR3 sequence: CASSPPRGYEQYF. The CDR3 DNA reads as TGCGCCAGCAGCCCCCCGAGGGGGTACGAGCAGTACTTC.

This chain uses TRBV4-2 with TRBJ2-7, with TRBD2 identical over 7 bases. Trimming cost V 7 bases and J 4 bases; bases outside gene matches: 7. The length of the CDR3 is 13 residues. The V gene's germline CDR1 is LGHNA and CDR2 YNFKEQ. The CDR3 DNA sequence: TGTGCCAGCACCGTCGTGGGAGGGTACGAGCAGTACTTC. It specifies CASTVVGGYEQYF.

The V gene is TRBV11-2, the J gene TRBJ2-1; D remains ambiguous. Germline V gene data show CDR1 as SGHAT and CDR2 as FQNNGV. The CDR3 totals 12 residues. Trimming took off 5 bases at V and 10 bases at J, with 12 bases between the two ends. For the CDR3, the DNA is TGTGCCAGCAGCGCCACACTGGAGGAGCAGTTCTTC. It specifies CASSATLEEQFF.

The rearrangement joins TRBV12-3 or TRBV12-4 to TRBJ1-4; D gene unclear. V dropped 6 bases and J dropped 4 bases, with 9 bases sitting between them. This CDR3 is built from 13 residues. CDR3 DNA: TGTGCCAGCAGCCTTAATCTTAATGAAAAACTGTTTTTT. This gives the protein CASSLNLNEKLFF.

The chain joins TRBV11-2 to TRBJ2-1, with TRBD2 matching over 10 bases. There are 15 residues in the CDR3. Germline trimming cut 0 bases from V and 5 bases from J; bases unmatched to any gene: 1. Germline V gives CDR1 SGHAT, CDR2 FQNNGV. The CDR3 here is CASSLELAGNNEQFF. For the CDR3, the DNA is TGTGCCAGCAGCTTAGAACTAGCGGGAAACAATGAGCAGTTCTTC. Looking up the rest from reference TRBV11-2 and TRBJ2-1 gives the full variable domain: EAGVAQSPRYKIIEKRQSVAFWCNPISGHATLYWYQQILGQGPKLLIQFQNNGVVDDSQLPKDRFSAERLKGVDSTLKIQPAKLEDSAVYLCASSLELAGNNEQFFGPGTRLTVL.

The chain combines TRBV15 with TRBJ1-1; weak D call: TRBD1 (6 bases). This CDR3 is 13 amino acids long. V shed 6 bases and J shed 2 bases, with 10 bases lying between them. Per germline, CDR1 LNHNV and CDR2 YYDKDF (reference sequence). For the CDR3, the DNA is TGTGCCACCAGACAGGGCCAAAACACTGAAGCTTTCTTT. It encodes CATRQGQNTEAFF. The full variable domain, rest sourced from reference TRBV15 and TRBJ1-1, is DAMVIQNPRYQVTQFGKPVTLSCSQTLNHNVMYWYQQKSSQAPKLLFHYYDKDFNNEADTPDNFQSRRPNTSFCFLDIRSPGLGDTAMYLCATRQGQNTEAFFGQGTRLTVV.

The rearrangement uses TRBV28 and TRBJ2-7; D gene ambiguous. V lost 7 bases and J lost 0, with 16 bases in between. The CDR3 spans 15 residues. Germline V CDR1 and CDR2: MDHEN, SYDVKM. The CDR3 DNA sequence: TGTGCCAGCATACACAGAAACCCGAGCTCCTACGAGCAGTACTTC. Its protein product is CASIHRNPSSYEQYF.

The chain joins TRBV27 to TRBJ2-7, with D perhaps matching TRBD2 (6 bases). The CDR3 totals 11 residues. The V gene lost 4 bases and the J gene lost 6 bases, with 7 bases spanning the gap. Germline lookup yields CDR1 MNHEY and CDR2 SMNVEV (reference sequence). Written as DNA, the CDR3 is TGTGCCAGCAGTTCGACTAGCGAGCAGTACTTC. It translates to CASSSTSEQYF.

The chain combines TRBV27 with TRBJ2-1; TRBD2 matches 10 bases. Per germline, CDR1 MNHEY and CDR2 SMNVEV (reference sequence). CDR3 size: 15 residues. Trimming took 2 bases from V and 9 from J; bases not matched to a gene: 7. This chain's CDR3 is CASSLLRTSGTEQFF. DNA for the CDR3: TGTGCCAGCAGTTTACTGCGGACTAGCGGCACTGAGCAGTTCTTC.

V usage is TRBV19 and J usage is TRBJ2-1; D unresolved. The CDR3 is made up of 14 amino acids. Trimming removed 5 bases at V and 12 bases at J, with 20 bases between. Germline CDR1 LNHDA, CDR2 SQIVND (reference sequence). CDR3 region: CASSPEESPGGQFF. The CDR3 bases are TGTGCCAGTAGTCCTGAAGAAAGCCCCGGTGGGCAGTTCTTC.

The rearrangement uses TRBV18 and TRBJ2-7, with D hard to call. The germline V gene has CDR1 KGHSH and CDR2 LQKENI. The CDR3 contains 13 residues. V dropped 6 bases and J dropped 3 bases, with 12 bases sitting between them. CDR3: CASSPTRYYEQYF. The DNA for the CDR3 is TGTGCCAGCTCGCCTACCCGATACTACGAGCAGTACTTC.

The CDR3 region has the DNA TGCGCCAGCAGCCAACAGCCCCCGCCGACTAGCGGGACCAGCAATGAGCAGTTCTTC. Translated: CASSQQPPPTSGTSNEQFF. The chain is built from TRBV4-1 and TRBJ2-1, with 11 bases aligning to TRBD2. This CDR3 region has 19 residues. The junction had 15 bases not matched to a gene; V was cut back by 2 bases and J by 6 bases. Per germline, CDR1 MGHRA and CDR2 YSYEKL.

This clone was observed once. The rearrangement links TRBV9 to TRBJ2-6; TRBD1 aligns across 7 bases. The CDR3 sequence is 18 residues long. CDR1 SGDLS and CDR2 YYNGEE come from the germline V gene. With 0 bases clipped from V and 0 bases from J, the junction kept 6 bases outside the gene matches. CDR3 bases: TGTGCCAGCAGCGTAGACCCGGACAGGATCTCTGGGGCCAACGTCCTGACTTTC. As protein: CASSVDPDRISGANVLTF.